Given below is one T cell receptor (beta chain) in context. The antigen is undetermined. Extracted total RNA amounted to at least 6 micrograms for each sample. The data were obtained in a study of blood T cells in healthy people across ages. The use of a sample-barcoded 5' primer and a J-beta primer mix characterized a second PCR of about 6 to 11 cycles. Each cDNA molecule was tagged by a template-switch adaptor that had 12 random nucleotides. TCRdb analysed the 5' RACE reads with MiXCR anew, one entry per CDR3 protein. The table lists around 850,000 distinct CDR3 sequences, 36% of them singletons. The V end was cut by 8 bases, the J end by 11 bases, with 27 bases between. Germline CDR1 reads SQVTM; CDR2 reads ANQGSEA. This CDR3 spans 14 amino acids. Whole-study findings and limits: The donors' CMV status was not determined, possibly confounding changes in expanded clonotypes.

V gene TRBV29-1 combines with J gene TRBJ2-5, with D possibly TRBD2 on 7 matching bases. The sequence was obtained from a man in his late teens or twenties in good health. The sample consisted of blood. CDR3: CSLVGGGRPNEQYF. The CDR3 region has the DNA TGCAGCCTCGTTGGGGGGGGGCGACCCAATGAGCAGTACTTC.